One sample yielded the 18 T cell receptor beta chains listed below, sequenced in a study of T cells in Graves' hyperthyroidism and ophthalmopathy. TCR beta CDR3 sequences were amplified from RNA transcripts. The primer set for the first-round RT-PCR of the TCR CDR3 was HTBI. TCRdb analysed the multiplex PCR reads with MiXCR anew, one entry per CDR3 protein. Counted here are 660,000 or so distinct CDR3 sequences, roughly 45% occurring once; the ten biggest clones make up less than 9%. Sequencing used peripheral blood or thyroid tissue (not recorded which). These receptors originate from an adult man with Graves' disease, either hyperthyroidism or ophthalmopathy (not recorded which).

The V and J genes are TRBV29-1 and TRBJ2-5; D is uncertain. The CDR3 has 11 amino acids. V lost 4 bases and J 5 bases, leaving 8 bases between the germline ends. Germline assignment: CDR1 SQVTM and CDR2 ANQGSEA. The CDR3 DNA sequence: TGCAGCGTTGCCGGGCGGGAGACCCAGTACTTC. Translation gives CSVAGRETQYF.

This clonotype was seen more than once but under ten times. A read error may explain this, as a much larger clone is one base away. This rearrangement joins TRBV11-2 to TRBJ1-4; D remains ambiguous. The germline gives CDR1 SGHAT, CDR2 FQNNGV. Trimming removed 6 bases at V and 7 bases at J, with 9 bases between. The CDR3 spans 12 residues. CDR3: CASSESSEKLFF. CDR3 DNA: TGTGCCAGCAGTGAGTCTAGTGAAAAACTGTTTTTT.

In this sample, this clonotype turned up many times. This chain connects TRBV7-8 to TRBJ1-2, with no clear D. V dropped 0 bases and J dropped 8 bases, with 7 bases sitting between them. The length of the CDR3 is 12 residues. The germline V gene encodes CDR1 SGHVS and CDR2 FQNEAQ. CDR3 sequence: CASSLAFGGYTF. DNA of the CDR3: TGTGCCAGCAGCTTAGCATTTGGCGGCTACACCTTC.

This clonotype was detected only a few times. V usage is TRBV7-9 and J usage is TRBJ2-7; the match to TRBD1 covers 12 bases. The CDR3 totals 15 residues. CDR1 is SEHNR and CDR2 is FQNEAQ in the germline V gene (reference sequence). The ends lost 5 bases at V and 4 bases at J; junction bases unmatched: 6. CDR3 sequence (DNA): TGTGCCAGCAGCCAAGGGACAGGGGGCTTGTACGAGCAGTACTTC. Its translation is CASSQGTGGLYEQYF.

This clonotype was counted between two and nine times. V and J are TRBV29-1 and TRBJ2-7; no firm D call. The V gene lost 7 bases and the J gene lost 0 bases, with 16 bases spanning the gap. Germline V gives CDR1 SQVTM, CDR2 ANQGSEA. The CDR3 has 14 residues. CDR3 DNA: TGCAGCGCCCTACCCCGGTGGAGCTCCTACGAGCAGTACTTC. Amino acid sequence: CSALPRWSSYEQYF.

This clonotype occurred a few times. The gene calls are TRBV12-3 or TRBV12-4 and TRBJ1-1; D is uncertain. The CDR3 loop spans 15 amino acids. V was cut by 6 bases and J by 0 bases, with 14 bases left in between. The CDR3 sequence: CASRSVRTLNTEAFF. The CDR3 region has the DNA TGTGCCAGCAGATCTGTTCGGACCTTGAACACTGAAGCTTTCTTT.

The chain joins TRBV7-2 to TRBJ2-7; no clear D gene. The V end was cut by 5 bases, the J end by 2 bases, with 16 bases between. The CDR3 loop spans 15 amino acids. Per the germline V gene, CDR1 is SGHTA and CDR2 is FQGNSA. DNA of the CDR3: TGTGCCAGCAGCCAAGACCCATCATCCCCCTACGAGCAGTACTTC. Its translation is CASSQDPSSPYEQYF.

CDR3 DNA sequence: TGTGCCACCAGTGATCCGCGGGACAGACGACCACCCGCAACTAATGAAAAACTGTTTTTT. Amino acids: CATSDPRDRRPPATNEKLFF. The rearrangement links TRBV24-1 to TRBJ1-4, with 7 bases aligning to TRBD1. The CDR3 is 20 residues long. V gave up 3 bases and J gave up 0 bases; unmatched junction bases: 15. Looked up from germline, CDR1 is KGHDR and CDR2 is SFDVKD.

This clonotype was seen only a few times. J is TRBJ1-2 and V is TRBV7-2; TRBD1 matches at 7 bases. Germline CDR1 is SGHTA and CDR2 is FQGNSA. The CDR3 length is 14 residues. The CDR3 DNA follows: TGTGCGATCCCCCTTGGACAGGAGAACTATGGCTACACCTTC. Translation gives CAIPLGQENYGYTF.

The chain joins TRBV24-1 to TRBJ1-2, with D tentatively TRBD1 (5 bases). The CDR3 spans 15 residues. The germline V gene has CDR1 KGHDR and CDR2 SFDVKD. V dropped 4 bases and J dropped 8 bases, with 19 bases sitting between them. CDR3: CATSDPVAGSYGYTF. The CDR3 DNA is TGTGCCACCAGTGACCCTGTAGCAGGGTCGTACGGCTACACCTTC.

V usage is TRBV24-1 and J usage is TRBJ2-6; tentatively, D is TRBD2 (5 bases). V shed 4 bases and J shed 2 bases, with 11 bases lying between them. Germline CDR1 KGHDR, CDR2 SFDVKD. The CDR3 runs 16 residues. The CDR3 DNA is TGTGCCACCAGTGAGGACGGGATTCCTGGGGCCAACGTCCTGACTTTC. Residues: CATSEDGIPGANVLTF.

The genes are TRBV20-1 and TRBJ1-5; 7 bases are shared with TRBD1. From germline, CDR1 is DFQATT and CDR2 SNEGSKA (reference sequence). This CDR3 has 15 amino acids. V lost 3 bases to trimming and J lost 3 bases; unmatched junction nucleotides: 8. As DNA, the CDR3 is TGCAGTGCTAGGGGAAGGACAGGTATCAATCAGCCCCAGCATTTT. Its protein is CSARGRTGINQPQHF.

Note on this clonotype: The CDR3 carries no conserved terminal phenylalanine or tryptophan, so it likely arises from a read error. The limits of the CDR3 on the DNA are not certain, so only TCRdb's listed CDR3 is given. This chain uses TRBV15 with TRBJ2-5. Germline lookup yields CDR1 LNHNV and CDR2 YYDKDF (reference sequence). From its first to its last residue, the CDR3 has 8 amino acids. The CDR3 loop is CATSRDRA.

The chain is built from TRBV20-1 and TRBJ1-5; 8 bases match TRBD1. The J segment lost 6 bases and the V segment lost 6 bases, leaving 7 bases of the junction unmatched. CDR1 is DFQATT, CDR2 SNEGSKA, per germline (reference sequence). This CDR3 contains 13 residues. CDR3 sequence: CSARTGSGQPQHF. The CDR3 bases are TGCAGTGCCAGGACAGGGAGTGGTCAGCCCCAGCATTTT.

The chain recombines TRBV6-1 with TRBJ2-7; possibly TRBD1 for D (6 bases). The germline gives CDR1 MNHNS, CDR2 SASEGT. CDR3 length: 15 amino acids. With 5 bases removed from V and 2 bases from J, the gap between germline ends came to 16 bases. CDR3 sequence reads: CASSPTGWKPYEQYF. Written as DNA, the CDR3 is TGTGCCAGCAGTCCAACAGGGTGGAAGCCCTACGAGCAGTACTTC.

This clonotype came up many times. CDR3 region: CASSLAQQVEAFF. The CDR3 DNA follows: TGTGCCAGCAGCTTAGCACAACAGGTTGAAGCTTTCTTT. The chain employs TRBV7-9 and TRBJ1-1; the D gene is possibly TRBD1 (5 bases). The CDR3 runs 13 residues. V lost 0 bases to trimming and J lost 7 bases, with 9 bases between them. Germline V gives CDR1 SEHNR, CDR2 FQNEAQ (reference sequence).

This clonotype was seen ten or more times. V is TRBV2 and J is TRBJ1-2; D remains unclear. Germline assignment: CDR1 SNHLY and CDR2 FYNNEI. V was trimmed by 6 bases and J by 9 bases, leaving 14 bases between them. The CDR3 length is 12 residues. This chain's CDR3 is CASSYDTYSYTF. Here the CDR3 DNA reads TGTGCCAGCAGCTACGACACGTACAGCTACACCTTC.

This clonotype was seen a few times. The chain uses TRBV7-2 and TRBJ2-7; the D gene could be TRBD1 or TRBD2 (5 bases each). This CDR3 is 15 amino acids long. In germline, CDR1 is SGHTA, CDR2 FQGNSA. V was cut by 4 bases and J by 1 base, with 14 bases left in between. Written as DNA, the CDR3 is TGTGCCAGCAGCTCGTTCCAGGGAGAATCCTACGAGCAGTACTTC. Residues: CASSSFQGESYEQYF.